What follows describes a single T cell receptor beta chain. The source of the sample is a study of blood T cell repertoires in COVID-19. Study-wide context: There were acute and convalescent COVID-19 samples, and they came from the United States, Italy and Spain.

TCRdb keeps only in-frame clones here, not all; method: immunoSEQ multiplex PCR. In the table there are 70,000 to 95,000 clones, 70% to 90% of which are singletons. The receptor comes from a man between 65 and 79 years old with acute or convalescent COVID-19. Material for sequencing was peripheral blood.

CDR3 loop: CASSLYLRANTGELFF. For the CDR3, the DNA is TGTGCCAGCAGCTTGTATCTTCGAGCGAACACCGGGGAGCTGTTTTTT. The chain joins TRBV5-6 to TRBJ2-2; D call uncertain. Per the germline V gene, CDR1 is SGHDT and CDR2 is YYEEEE. The CDR3 consists of 16 residues. V lost 1 base, J lost 0 bases, and 10 bases lay in between.